This is a list of T cell receptor beta chains from one sample in a study of T cells in Graves' hyperthyroidism and ophthalmopathy. TCRdb ran MiXCR on the multiplex PCR reads and lists one entry per CDR3 protein. The sample yields about 840,000 distinct CDR3 sequences, 35% to 45% seen once. The sample taken for sequencing was blood. The receptor source for this set is a young man with Graves' hyperthyroidism. The CDR3 runs from the conserved cysteine through the conserved F or W. A D gene is named only where the DNA matches it firmly. Size values are once, few and many counts, or a class for expanded clones, and some rows have none.

d_call	v_call	j_call	clone_size	cdr3_nt	cdr3_aa
-	TRBV10-3	TRBJ1-5	many	TGTGCCATCAGTGAGGAAAATAGCAATCAGCCCCAGCATTTT	CAISEENSNQPQHF
-	TRBV7-9	TRBJ2-5	few	TGTGCCAGCAGCTTAACAGGCGGTTTCCAAGAGACCCAGTACTTC	CASSLTGGFQETQYF
-	TRBV7-9	TRBJ2-7	few	TGTGCCAGCAGCTTAAGTGTCAGTACCTACGAGCAGTACTTC	CASSLSVSTYEQYF
TRBD1	TRBV7-9	TRBJ2-7	few	TGTGCCAGCAGCTTAGCGACAGGGGCCCCGGGCGAGCAGTACTTC	CASSLATGAPGEQYF
TRBD1	TRBV29-1	TRBJ1-5	once	TGCAGCGTTGAAAGGACAGGGGATCAGCCCCAGCATTTT	CSVERTGDQPQHF
-	TRBV29-1	TRBJ1-5	many	TGCAGCGTTGAAGTGGAAGGGGGCAATCAGCCCCAGCATTTT	CSVEVEGGNQPQHF
-	TRBV7-9	TRBJ1-2	-	TGTGCCAGCAGCCCTCAACAGGGTATCGCTGGCTACACCTTC	CASSPQQGIAGYTF
-	TRBV9	TRBJ2-7	few	TGTGCCAGCAGCGTAGAGGGGGACTCGTCCTACGAGCAGTACTTC	CASSVEGDSSYEQYF
TRBD1	TRBV5-1	TRBJ2-5	-	TGCGCCAGCAGCCTGACAGGGGCTGGAGAAGAGCCCCAGTACTTC	CASSLTGAGEEPQYF
-	TRBV24-1	TRBJ2-2	many	TGTGCCACCAGTGATTTGAGTTGGGGGGAGCTGTTTTTT	CATSDLSWGELFF
-	TRBV20-1	TRBJ2-7	many	TGCAGTGCTAGTACGTCAGGCAGCTTC	CSASTSGSF
-	TRBV7-9	TRBJ2-5	many	TGTGCCAGCAGTTTCTCGGGGGAGACCCAGTACTTC	CASSFSGETQYF
TRBD1	TRBV6-5	TRBJ1-2	-	TGTGCCAGCAGTTCGACAGGGGGACCTGGCTACACCTTC	CASSSTGGPGYTF
-	TRBV7-8	TRBJ2-7	-	TGTGCCAGCATCCTCCCGCCGGGGGCCTACGAGCAGTACTTC	CASILPPGAYEQYF
-	TRBV29-1	TRBJ2-5	-	TGCAGCGTAATCCGGGGTCAAGAGACCCAGTACTTC	CSVIRGQETQYF
-	TRBV29-1	TRBJ1-1	-	TGCAGCGCTTACGGGGACGCTTTCTTT	CSAYGDAFF
TRBD2	TRBV7-2	TRBJ2-5	-	TGTGCCAGCAGTACCGGGACTAGCGGGTTCCAAGAGACCCAGTACTTC	CASSTGTSGFQETQYF
-	TRBV7-9	TRBJ1-5	many	TGTGCCAGCAGCCCGGAATTTAGCAATCAGCCCCAGCATTTT	CASSPEFSNQPQHF
-	TRBV5-1	TRBJ2-2	few	TGCGCCAGCAGATACAGCCATATGAACACCGGGGAGCTGTTTTTT	CASRYSHMNTGELFF
-	TRBV20-1	TRBJ1-5	many	TGCAGTGCGAGTGGCAGGAGGAATCAGCCCCAGCATTTT	CSASGRRNQPQHF
-	TRBV6-5	TRBJ1-3	few	TGTGCCAGCAGGGACTTAAACACCATATATTTT	CASRDLNTIYF
-	TRBV25-1	TRBJ2-7	-	TGTGCCAGCAGTGAATATGCCGCGGCAATACCCTACGAGCAGTACTTC	CASSEYAAAIPYEQYF
-	TRBV2	TRBJ2-6	many	TGTGCCAGCAGCGCATACCTTTCTGGGGCCAACGTCCTGACTTTC	CASSAYLSGANVLTF
-	TRBV19	TRBJ1-1	many	TGTGCCAGTAGTATAGACCCGTCGGGCGCTGAAGCTTTCTTT	CASSIDPSGAEAFF
-	TRBV19	TRBJ1-6	once	TGTGCCAGTAGTATAGCCGGCGCGGGCGTATCTAATTCACCCCTCCACTTT	CASSIAGAGVSNSPLHF
-	TRBV5-1	TRBJ1-3	many	TGCGCCAGCAGCTCGGACCTCGGGGACACCATATATTTT	CASSSDLGDTIYF
-	TRBV25-1	TRBJ2-3	-	TGTGCCAGCGTTGAGAGCCCCACAGATACGCAGTATTTT	CASVESPTDTQYF
-	TRBV9	TRBJ2-7	-	TGTGCCAGCAGCGTTTCTGTACCTGGCTACGAGCAGTACTTC	CASSVSVPGYEQYF
TRBD1	TRBV19	TRBJ2-7	-	TGTGCCACAGGGGCTCCCGGGACAGTAGTCGACGAGCAGTACTTC	CATGAPGTVVDEQYF
-	TRBV20-1	TRBJ2-7	-	TGCAGTGCTAGTGTTATCCTCTACGAGCAGTACTTC	CSASVILYEQYF
-	TRBV29-1	TRBJ2-7	many	TGCAGCGCTGCTTCCGGAGTCTCCTACGAGCAGTACTTC	CSAASGVSYEQYF
-	TRBV7-2	TRBJ1-5	-	TGTGCCAGCAGCCAAGCGGAGCAGAATCAGCCCCAGCATTTT	CASSQAEQNQPQHF
-	TRBV24-1	TRBJ2-3	few	TGTGCCACCGACAGGGAGGGAGATACGCAGTATTTT	CATDREGDTQYF
-	TRBV6-2/TRBV6-3	TRBJ1-5	-	TGTGCCAGCAGGGATCCGAATCAGCCCCAGCATTTT	CASRDPNQPQHF
TRBD1	TRBV10-3	TRBJ1-1	-	TGTGCCATCAGTGCGGACAGGGTCACTGAAGCTTTCTTT	CAISADRVTEAFF
-	TRBV4-1	TRBJ1-5	-	TGTGCCAGCAGCCAAGATCCGAGGGGCTGGGCCGAGTGTCAGCCCCAGCATTTT	CASSQDPRGWAECQPQHF
TRBD2	TRBV7-9	TRBJ2-5	-	TGTGCCAGCAGCTTAGTTTCGACTAGCGGGGGACAAGAGACCCAGTACTTC	CASSLVSTSGGQETQYF
-	TRBV4-1	TRBJ1-6	many	TGTGCCAGCAGCCAAGAGCTTTCCTCACCCCTCCACTTT	CASSQELSSPLHF
TRBD1	TRBV7-8	TRBJ2-1	-	TGTGCCAGCAGCTCCTTCCAGGCAGGGGGTTCCTACAATGAGCAGTTCTTC	CASSSFQAGGSYNEQFF
-	TRBV5-4	TRBJ1-5	-	TGTGCCAGCAGCTCGATCGGGGGATCGGAAAGTCAGCCCCAGCATTTT	CASSSIGGSESQPQHF
-	TRBV15	TRBJ2-5	-	TGTGCCACCAGCAGGGCGGATCAGCAAGAGACCCAGTACTTC	CATSRADQQETQYF
TRBD2	TRBV7-2	TRBJ2-3	-	TGTGCCAGCAGTCGGACTAGCGGGGGGTATAGCGCAGATACGCAGTATTTT	CASSRTSGGYSADTQYF
-	TRBV24-1	TRBJ2-7	-	TGTGCCAACACTCAGCCCCGGGACACCTCCCGCGAGCAGTACTTC	CANTQPRDTSREQYF
-	TRBV20-1	TRBJ1-2	many	TGCAGTGCGAGCCCGGGCCATTATAACTATGGCTACACCTTC	CSASPGHYNYGYTF
-	TRBV24-1	TRBJ2-7	-	TGTGCCAGCAGTGCCTTCACCGGGACGAGCTACGAGCAGTACTTC	CASSAFTGTSYEQYF
TRBD1	TRBV7-3	TRBJ1-2	many	TGTGCCAGCGGCGCCGGGACAGGAGTCGGCTACACCTTC	CASGAGTGVGYTF
TRBD1	TRBV20-1	TRBJ2-7	few	TGCAGTGCTAGAAGGGGAGACAGGGACTACGAGCAGTACTTC	CSARRGDRDYEQYF
-	TRBV2	TRBJ2-5	-	TGTGCCAGCAGAGACTGGGGTGGGGAGACCCAGTACTTC	CASRDWGGETQYF
TRBD1	TRBV5-6	TRBJ1-1	-	TGTGCCAGCAGCTTATCACAGGGGCGCGGGAACACTGAAGCTTTCTTT	CASSLSQGRGNTEAFF
TRBD1	TRBV19	TRBJ1-5	-	TGTGCCAGTAGTATGGACCGGGACAGCCTCAATCAGCCCCAGCATTTT	CASSMDRDSLNQPQHF
-	TRBV7-6	TRBJ1-2	few	TGTGCCAGCAGCTTAGGTCGTTCCCCGGGCTTGAAGGGCTACACCTTC	CASSLGRSPGLKGYTF
-	TRBV15	TRBJ2-7	many	TGTGCCACCAGCAGCCTACCTGACCCAAGGGAATCTGAGGAGCAGTACTTC	CATSSLPDPRESEEQYF
TRBD1	TRBV5-1	TRBJ1-2	-	TGCGCCAGCAGCGGGGACAGACCCCTCTATGGCTACACCTTC	CASSGDRPLYGYTF
-	TRBV9	TRBJ2-5	few	TGTGCCAGCAGCCCGGGACCGGGGGCGAGGGAGACCCAGTACTTC	CASSPGPGARETQYF
-	TRBV4-1	TRBJ2-5	few	TGCGCCAGCAGCCAATTATGGCGGGAGACCCAGTACTTC	CASSQLWRETQYF
-	TRBV7-9	TRBJ1-1	few	TGTGCCAGCAGCCCCCAGGGTGAAGCTGAAGCTTTCTTT	CASSPQGEAEAFF
TRBD2	TRBV20-1	TRBJ2-7	-	TGCAGTGCCTCTGGGACTAGCCGAACCTACGAGCAGTACTTC	CSASGTSRTYEQYF
-	TRBV7-3	TRBJ1-6	few	TGTGCCAGCAGCGCCAGGAGCTCCTATAATTCACCCCTCCACTTT	CASSARSSYNSPLHF
TRBD1	TRBV7-2	TRBJ1-2	many	TGTGCCAGCAGCCTAAGTCCCGGACAGGGGAACTATGGCTACACCTTC	CASSLSPGQGNYGYTF